A selection of T cell receptor beta chains follows, all from one sample in a study of blood T cell repertoires in COVID-19. Here immunoSEQ multiplex PCR was the method, and the copy in TCRdb shows in-frame clones only, minus some. Of around 250,000 clones in the sample, around 82% are singletons; the top ten hold roughly 3%. The sequenced sample was peripheral blood. The receptors derive from a woman in her late teens or twenties with acute or convalescent COVID-19. The CDR3 runs from the conserved cysteine through the conserved F or W. Each record gives: clone size, D gene, V gene, J gene, CDR3 DNA, CDR3 protein. D genes are given only for firm matches. Only part of the rows carry a size: once, few, many, or a class if the clone is expanded.

>-|TRBD2|TRBV4-1|TRBJ2-1
TGCGCCAGCAGCCAAGAGAGCGGGAGGGGGGATGAGCAGTTCTTC
CASSQESGRGDEQFF
>-|TRBD2|TRBV6-2/TRBV6-3|TRBJ2-7
TGTGCCAGCAGTTACGTATCTAGCGGGAGTGTCGACGAGCAGTACTTC
CASSYVSSGSVDEQYF
>-|-|TRBV4-2|TRBJ1-5
TGTGCCAGCAGCCAAGAGGGGGGGGGCAATCAGCCCCAGCATTTT
CASSQEGGGNQPQHF
>-|TRBD1|TRBV19|TRBJ1-6
TGTGCCAGTAGTTACAGGGGGCCGGACAATTCACCCCTCCACTTT
CASSYRGPDNSPLHF
>few|TRBD1|TRBV4-1|TRBJ1-3
TGCGCCAGCAGCGGGGACAGCTCCTCAGGAAACACCATATATTTT
CASSGDSSSGNTIYF
>-|TRBD1|TRBV7-9|TRBJ2-5
TGTGCCAGCAGCGGTGGGGGACAGGGGGCTTGGGAGACCCAGTACTTC
CASSGGGQGAWETQYF
>-|-|TRBV30|TRBJ1-5
TGTGCCTGGAGTATAGGGTCCAGGGGACATCAGCCCCAGCATTTT
CAWSIGSRGHQPQHF
>-|-|TRBV5-1|TRBJ2-4
TGCGCCAGCAGCGTGACAGGACAAAACATTCAGTACTTC
CASSVTGQNIQYF
>-|-|TRBV27|TRBJ1-1
TGTGCCAGCAGTTTAAAGGGACAAACTGAAGCTTTCTTT
CASSLKGQTEAFF
>-|-|TRBV4-3|TRBJ2-1
TGCGCCAGCAGCCAAGATATTGCGGCTCCAGGGGCCAATGAGCAGTTCTTC
CASSQDIAAPGANEQFF
>-|TRBD2|TRBV7-8|TRBJ2-7
TGTGCCAGCAGCCGACTAGCGGGCGAGGCTTACGAGCAGTACTTC
CASSRLAGEAYEQYF
>-|-|TRBV27|TRBJ2-1
TGTGCCAGCAGTTTATTTTGGGGGGGCGGGGGTGAGCAGTTCTTC
CASSLFWGGGGEQFF
>-|-|TRBV18|TRBJ2-3
TGTGCCAGCTCACCACTCGAGGTGGACAAAAGCACAGATACGCAGTATTTT
CASSPLEVDKSTDTQYF
>-|TRBD1|TRBV5-4|TRBJ1-2
TGTGCCAGCAGCCCACGACAGGGCACTAACTATGGCTACACCTTC
CASSPRQGTNYGYTF
>-|-|TRBV9|TRBJ1-1
TGTGCCAGCAGCCTCACCCCCAGGGGCGCGGGCGCTGAAGCTTTCTTT
CASSLTPRGAGAEAFF
>-|-|TRBV2|TRBJ2-1
TGTGCCAGCAGGGCAGACTGGGAGCAGTTCTTC
CASRADWEQFF
>-|TRBD2|TRBV5-1|TRBJ2-6
TGCGCCAGCAGCTTGGTCTTAGTAGCGGGAGTGCCTGGGGCCAACGTCCTGACTTTC
CASSLVLVAGVPGANVLTF
>-|TRBD2|TRBV9|TRBJ2-1
TGTGCCAGCAGCGTAGCGGGAACGGGAGGGTACAATGAGCAGTTCTTC
CASSVAGTGGYNEQFF
>-|-|TRBV28|TRBJ1-6
TGTGCCAGCAGTTCCAACCGGGGGGTTTATTCACCCCTCCACTTT
CASSSNRGVYSPLHF
>-|TRBD2|TRBV2|TRBJ2-2
TGTGCCAGCAGTGAATCCCCTAGCGGCCTTGCCGGGGAGCTGTTTTTT
CASSESPSGLAGELFF
>-|-|TRBV7-2|TRBJ2-3
TGTGCCAGCAGCGCAGAACGAACGGGACTCGCAGACACAGATACGCAGTATTTT
CASSAERTGLADTDTQYF
>-|TRBD2|TRBV14|TRBJ2-1
TGTGCCAGCAGCCAAGATGGCGCGGGAGCCATGTCGGGAGAGCAGTTCTTC
CASSQDGAGAMSGEQFF
>-|-|TRBV11-2|TRBJ1-5
TGTGCCAGCTCCAAACAGAGCAATCAGCCCCAGCATTTT
CASSKQSNQPQHF
>few|-|TRBV13|TRBJ2-7
TGTGCCAGCAGCCGGTCGTCCGGGGACGAGCAGTACTTC
CASSRSSGDEQYF
>-|TRBD1|TRBV6-5|TRBJ1-2
TGTGCCAGCAGTTACGCGGACAGGGTGGGTGGCTACACCTTC
CASSYADRVGGYTF
>-|-|TRBV5-5|TRBJ2-7
TGTGCCAGTGGACAGCTTAACTACGAGCAGTACTTC
CASGQLNYEQYF
>-|-|TRBV5-1|TRBJ1-4
TGCGCCAGCAGCTTGACCTGGTGGGGCGATGAAAAACTGTTTTTT
CASSLTWWGDEKLFF
>-|TRBD1|TRBV7-6|TRBJ1-1
TGTGCCAGCAGTTCTACGACAGGGCGGTTGAACACTGAAGCTTTCTTT
CASSSTTGRLNTEAFF
>once|-|TRBV4-3|TRBJ1-2
TGCGCCAGCAGCCAAGGGGCAGGGATGGGCGGCTACACCTTC
CASSQGAGMGGYTF
>-|-|TRBV18|TRBJ1-1
TGTGCCAGCTCACCACGGACATACATGAACACTGAAGCTTTCTTT
CASSPRTYMNTEAFF
>once|-|TRBV27|TRBJ2-6
TGTGCCAGCAGTTCCGCCCTTCACTCAGGGGACGTGGGGGCCAACGTCCTGACTTTC
CASSSALHSGDVGANVLTF
>-|TRBD1|TRBV5-5|TRBJ2-3
TGTGCCAGCAGCTTGCGACAGGGAACAGATACGCAGTATTTT
CASSLRQGTDTQYF
>once|-|TRBV16|TRBJ2-5
TGTGCCAGCAGCCAATCCCGACAGCTCCAAGAGACCCAGTACTTC
CASSQSRQLQETQYF
>once|-|TRBV18|TRBJ1-1
TGTGCCAGCTCACCACAGGCAGGGTACCCAACGAACACTGAAGCTTTCTTT
CASSPQAGYPTNTEAFF
>-|-|TRBV13|TRBJ2-7
TGTGCCAGCAGCCCCGGGATAGGGAGGTTCCACGAGCAGTACTTC
CASSPGIGRFHEQYF
>-|-|TRBV6-5|TRBJ1-1
TGTGCCAGCAGTTACTCCGGGGTTCGGACTGAAGCTTTCTTT
CASSYSGVRTEAFF
>-|-|TRBV15|TRBJ1-4
TGTGCCACCAGCAGAGATGGCAGTATGGCTGAAAAACTGTTTTTT
CATSRDGSMAEKLFF
>few|-|TRBV10-3|TRBJ1-1
TGTGCCATCAGTGAAATCGGGAGGGACACTGAAGCTTTCTTT
CAISEIGRDTEAFF
>-|-|TRBV30|TRBJ2-6
TGTGCCTGGAGTCTCGGCTCTGGGGCCAACGTCCTGACTTTC
CAWSLGSGANVLTF
>-|-|TRBV7-8|TRBJ1-4
TGTGCCAGCAGCCGGACGGAGCCAAATGAAAAACTGTTTTTT
CASSRTEPNEKLFF
>-|-|TRBV6-6|TRBJ1-4
TGTGCCAGCAGGAGGCCGGATGAAAAACTGTTTTTT
CASRRPDEKLFF
>-|TRBD1|TRBV7-2|TRBJ1-4
TGTGCCAGCACCCCGGACAGGGGCAATGGAAAACTGTTTTTT
CASTPDRGNGKLFF
>-|TRBD2|TRBV18|TRBJ2-1
TGTGCCAGCTCACCACCGGGACTAGGGAATGAGCAGTTCTTC
CASSPPGLGNEQFF
>-|TRBD1|TRBV3-1/TRBV3-2|TRBJ1-1
TGTGCCAGCAGCCAAGGAGACAGGGTCACTGAAGCTTTCTTT
CASSQGDRVTEAFF
>-|-|TRBV30|TRBJ2-1
TGTGCCTGGAGTGCGACAGGCAATGAGCAGTTCTTC
CAWSATGNEQFF
>-|TRBD2|TRBV4-2|TRBJ2-5
TGTGCCAGCAGCCCCGGCGCTACTAGCGGTTTTGAGACCCAGTACTTC
CASSPGATSGFETQYF
>once|-|TRBV3-1/TRBV3-2|TRBJ2-7
TGTGCCAGCAGCCAAGGCAGGGCACCCTACGAGCAGTACTTC
CASSQGRAPYEQYF
>-|-|TRBV21-1|TRBJ2-7
TGTGCCAGGTTGGGGCGGGAGGGCGACGACGAGCAGTACTTC
CARLGREGDDEQYF
>-|TRBD2|TRBV27|TRBJ2-7
TGTGCCAGCAGAGTAGCGGGATCTTCCTACGAGCAGTACTTC
CASRVAGSSYEQYF
>-|TRBD1|TRBV18|TRBJ2-2
TGTGCCAGCTCACCGGGACAGGGGGAGCTGTTTTTT
CASSPGQGELFF
>once|-|TRBV2|TRBJ1-3
TGTGCCAGCAGTGATAGCCCCAGGGTCTCTGGAAACACCATATATTTT
CASSDSPRVSGNTIYF
>-|-|TRBV29-1|TRBJ1-1
TGCAGCGTTGTCTCGGGGTCCACTGAAGCTTTCTTT
CSVVSGSTEAFF
>once|-|TRBV5-4|TRBJ2-3
TGTGCCAGCAGCTTGGGCGAACGCACAGATACGCAGTATTTT
CASSLGERTDTQYF
>-|-|TRBV12-3/TRBV12-4|TRBJ1-5
TGTGCCAGCAGCCGGCAGGGGCATCAGCCCCAGCATTTT
CASSRQGHQPQHF